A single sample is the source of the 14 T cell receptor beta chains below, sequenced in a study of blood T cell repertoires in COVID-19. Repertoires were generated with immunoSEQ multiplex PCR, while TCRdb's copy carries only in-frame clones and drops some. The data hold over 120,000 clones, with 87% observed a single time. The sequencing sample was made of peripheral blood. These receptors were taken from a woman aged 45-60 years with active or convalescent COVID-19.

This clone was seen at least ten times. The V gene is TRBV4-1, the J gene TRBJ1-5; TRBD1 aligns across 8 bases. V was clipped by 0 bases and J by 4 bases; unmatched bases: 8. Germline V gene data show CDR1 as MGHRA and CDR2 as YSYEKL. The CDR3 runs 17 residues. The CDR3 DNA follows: TGCGCCAGCAGCCAAGACCCGGGTAGACAGGGGAATCAGCCCCAGCATTTT. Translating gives CASSQDPGRQGNQPQHF.

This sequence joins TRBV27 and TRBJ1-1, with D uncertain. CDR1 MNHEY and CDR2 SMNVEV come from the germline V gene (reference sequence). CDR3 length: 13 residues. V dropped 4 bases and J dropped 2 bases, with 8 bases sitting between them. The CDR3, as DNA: TGTGCCAGCAGTTATGTTATAAACACTGAAGCTTTCTTT. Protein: CASSYVINTEAFF.

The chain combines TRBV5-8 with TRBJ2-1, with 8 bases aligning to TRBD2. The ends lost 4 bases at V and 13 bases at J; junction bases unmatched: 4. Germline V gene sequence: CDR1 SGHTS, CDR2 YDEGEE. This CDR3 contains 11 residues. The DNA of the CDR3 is TGTGCCAGCAGCGCGGGGGGCCGACAGTTCTTC. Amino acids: CASSAGGRQFF. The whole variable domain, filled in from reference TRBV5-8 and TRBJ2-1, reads EAGVTQSPTHLIKTRGQQATLRCSPISGHTSVYWYQQALGLGLQFLLWYDEGEERNRGNFPPRFSGRQFPNYSSELNVNALELEDSALYLCASSAGGRQFFGPGTRLTVL.

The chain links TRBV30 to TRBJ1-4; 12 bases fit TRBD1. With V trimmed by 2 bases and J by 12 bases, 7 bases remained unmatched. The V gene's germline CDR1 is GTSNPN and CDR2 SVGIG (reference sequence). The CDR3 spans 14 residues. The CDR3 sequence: CAWSLRDRGPQLFF. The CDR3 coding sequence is TGTGCCTGGAGTCTCCGGGACAGGGGGCCGCAACTGTTTTTT.

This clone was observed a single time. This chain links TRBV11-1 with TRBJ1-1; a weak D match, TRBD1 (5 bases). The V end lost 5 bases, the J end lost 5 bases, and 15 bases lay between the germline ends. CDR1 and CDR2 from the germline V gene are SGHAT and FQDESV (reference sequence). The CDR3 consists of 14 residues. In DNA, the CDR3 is TGTGCCAGCAGCCCCCAGAAGGGGAGGACTGAAGCTTTCTTT. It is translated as CASSPQKGRTEAFF.

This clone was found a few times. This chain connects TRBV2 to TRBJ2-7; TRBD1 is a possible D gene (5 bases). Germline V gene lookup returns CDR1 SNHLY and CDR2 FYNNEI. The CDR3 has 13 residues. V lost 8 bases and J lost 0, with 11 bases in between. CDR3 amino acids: CASQRQGSYEQYF. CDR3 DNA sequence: TGTGCCAGCCAACGGCAGGGCTCCTACGAGCAGTACTTC.

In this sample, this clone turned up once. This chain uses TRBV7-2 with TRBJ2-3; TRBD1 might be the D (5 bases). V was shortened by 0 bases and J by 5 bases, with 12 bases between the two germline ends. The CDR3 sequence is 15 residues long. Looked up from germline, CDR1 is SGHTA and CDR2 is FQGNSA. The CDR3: CASSLAIGQGDTQYF. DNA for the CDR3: TGTGCCAGCAGCTTAGCGATAGGACAAGGAGATACGCAGTATTTT. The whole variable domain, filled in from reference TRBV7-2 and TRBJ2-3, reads GAGVSQSPSNKVTEKGKDVELRCDPISGHTALYWYRQSLGQGLEFLIYFQGNSAPDKSGLPSDRFSAERTGGSVSTLTIQRTQQEDSAVYLCASSLAIGQGDTQYFGPGTRLTVL.

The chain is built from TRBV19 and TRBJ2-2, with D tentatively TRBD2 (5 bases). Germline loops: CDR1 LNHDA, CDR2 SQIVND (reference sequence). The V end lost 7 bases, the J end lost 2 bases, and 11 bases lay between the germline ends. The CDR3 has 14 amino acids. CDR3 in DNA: TGTGCCAGTAACCCTCGGACTAACACCGGGGAGCTGTTTTTT. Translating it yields CASNPRTNTGELFF.

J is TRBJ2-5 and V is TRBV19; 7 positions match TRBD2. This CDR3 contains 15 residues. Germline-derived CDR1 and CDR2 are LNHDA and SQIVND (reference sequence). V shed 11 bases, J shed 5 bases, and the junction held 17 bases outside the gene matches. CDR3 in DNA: TGTGCCTCCGCCCGGGCAGGGAGGGCTCGGGAGACCCAGTACTTC. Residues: CASARAGRARETQYF.

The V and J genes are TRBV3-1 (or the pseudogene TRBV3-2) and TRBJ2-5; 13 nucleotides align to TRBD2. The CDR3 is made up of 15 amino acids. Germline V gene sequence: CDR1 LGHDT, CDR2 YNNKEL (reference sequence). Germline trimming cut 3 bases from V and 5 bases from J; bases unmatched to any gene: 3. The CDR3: CASSQGLAGFETQYF. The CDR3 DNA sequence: TGTGCCAGCAGCCAGGGACTAGCGGGGTTTGAGACCCAGTACTTC.

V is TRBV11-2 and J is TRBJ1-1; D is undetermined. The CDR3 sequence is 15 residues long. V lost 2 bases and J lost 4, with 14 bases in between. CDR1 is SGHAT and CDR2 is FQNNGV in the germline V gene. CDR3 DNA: TGTGCCAGCAGCTTAAAGACGGGCGCGGGCACTGAAGCTTTCTTT. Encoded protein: CASSLKTGAGTEAFF.

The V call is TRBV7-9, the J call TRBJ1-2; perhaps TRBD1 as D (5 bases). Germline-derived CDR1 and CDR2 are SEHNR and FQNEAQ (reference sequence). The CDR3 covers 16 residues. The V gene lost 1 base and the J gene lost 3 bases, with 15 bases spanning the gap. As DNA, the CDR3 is TGTGCCAGCAGCTTAGAGGACATGTTTCGGTACTATGGCTACACCTTC. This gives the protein CASSLEDMFRYYGYTF.

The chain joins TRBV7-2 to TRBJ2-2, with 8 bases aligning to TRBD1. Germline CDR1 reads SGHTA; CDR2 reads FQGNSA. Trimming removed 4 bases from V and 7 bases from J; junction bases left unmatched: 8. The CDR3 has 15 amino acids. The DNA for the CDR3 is TGTGCCAGCAGCTACCAGGGGGCGGAAGTCGGGGAGCTGTTTTTT. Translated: CASSYQGAEVGELFF.

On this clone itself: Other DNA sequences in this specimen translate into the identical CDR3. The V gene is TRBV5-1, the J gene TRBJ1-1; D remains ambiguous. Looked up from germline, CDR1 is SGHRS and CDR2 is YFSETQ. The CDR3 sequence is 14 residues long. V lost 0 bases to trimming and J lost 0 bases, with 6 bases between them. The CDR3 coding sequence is TGCGCCAGCAGCTTGGGAGGGTTGAACACTGAAGCTTTCTTT. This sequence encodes CASSLGGLNTEAFF.